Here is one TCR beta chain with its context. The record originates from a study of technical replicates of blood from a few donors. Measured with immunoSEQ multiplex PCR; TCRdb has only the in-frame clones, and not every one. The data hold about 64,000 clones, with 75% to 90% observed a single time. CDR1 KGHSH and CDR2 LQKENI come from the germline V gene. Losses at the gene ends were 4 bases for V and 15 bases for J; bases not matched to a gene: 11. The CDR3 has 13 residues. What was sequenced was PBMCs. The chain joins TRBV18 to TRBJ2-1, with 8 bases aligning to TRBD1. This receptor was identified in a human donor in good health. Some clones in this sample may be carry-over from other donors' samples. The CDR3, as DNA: TGTGCCAGCTCACTCCTCTCGACAGGGGACACGTTCTTC. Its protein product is CASSLLSTGDTFF.